This T cell receptor beta chain was sequenced in a study of breast tumors, draining lymph nodes, adjacent tissues. This CDR3 has 19 amino acids. The ends lost 5 bases at V and 0 bases at J; junction bases unmatched: 13. CDR1 and CDR2 from the germline V gene are MNHEY and SVGEGT. This clonotype was recorded many times. Its antigen is unknown. One entry per CDR3 protein results from TCRdb running MiXCR on the multiplex PCR reads. The table lists about 150,000 distinct CDR3 sequences, more than 20% of them singletons. Overall study results and limits: Luminal-like breast cancer showed significantly greater tumor-nontumor repertoire similarity than basal-like breast cancer did.

Samples came from axillary lymph nodes draining the breast cancer. This TCR was recovered from a female donor with breast cancer. Some clones in this sample may be carry-over from other donors' samples. The V call is TRBV6-2 or TRBV6-3, the J call TRBJ2-6; TRBD1 agrees at 7 bases. Sample: axillary lymph node tissue. The CDR3 coding sequence is TGTGCCAGCAGTCTAGTTGCCGGGACAGCCTACTCTGGGGCCAACGTCCTGACTTTC. Protein sequence: CASSLVAGTAYSGANVLTF.